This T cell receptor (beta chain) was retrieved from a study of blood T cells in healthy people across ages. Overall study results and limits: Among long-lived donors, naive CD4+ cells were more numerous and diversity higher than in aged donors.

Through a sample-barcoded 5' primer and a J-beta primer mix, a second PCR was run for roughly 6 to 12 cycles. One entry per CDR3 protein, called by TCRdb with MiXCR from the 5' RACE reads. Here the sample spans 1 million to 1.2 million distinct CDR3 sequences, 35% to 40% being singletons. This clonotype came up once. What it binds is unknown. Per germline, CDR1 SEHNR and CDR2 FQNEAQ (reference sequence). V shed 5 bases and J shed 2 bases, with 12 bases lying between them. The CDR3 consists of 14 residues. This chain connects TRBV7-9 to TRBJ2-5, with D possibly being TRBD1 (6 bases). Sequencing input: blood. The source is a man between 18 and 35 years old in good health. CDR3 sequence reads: CASSVWDMQETQYF. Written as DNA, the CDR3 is TGTGCCAGCAGCGTATGGGACATGCAAGAGACCCAGTACTTC.